This T cell receptor (beta chain) was profiled in a study of T-cell reconstitution after alpha-beta-depleted transplantation in children. Details on this clonotype: Its antigen is unknown.

The TCRbeta library was prepared with unique molecular identifiers. TCRdb used MiXCR to reprocess the PCR reads, holding one entry per CDR3 protein. The repertoire consists of some 450,000 distinct CDR3 sequences, with roughly 44% occurring once and the leading ten covering roughly a quarter. The CDR3 runs 16 residues. CDR1 SGHVS and CDR2 FQNEAQ come from the germline V gene. The V segment lost 1 base and the J segment 3 bases; nucleotides outside the gene matches: 7. Study outcomes and limitations: T-cell numbers and diversity, one year after transplant, stemmed largely from T cells that were newly produced. Alpha-beta T cells present about two months after transplant were reported to originate from several hundred expanded graft clones.

This chain links TRBV7-8 with TRBJ2-5; 8 positions agree with TRBD2. The sequence derives from a girl aged 2 to 10 with aplastic anemia, due to receive a stem cell transplant. The source was PBMCs, collected before TCRalphabeta/CD19-depleted stem cell transplant. The CDR3 is CASSLVPTSGKETQYF. As DNA, the CDR3 is TGTGCCAGCAGCTTAGTCCCCACTAGCGGAAAAGAGACCCAGTACTTC.